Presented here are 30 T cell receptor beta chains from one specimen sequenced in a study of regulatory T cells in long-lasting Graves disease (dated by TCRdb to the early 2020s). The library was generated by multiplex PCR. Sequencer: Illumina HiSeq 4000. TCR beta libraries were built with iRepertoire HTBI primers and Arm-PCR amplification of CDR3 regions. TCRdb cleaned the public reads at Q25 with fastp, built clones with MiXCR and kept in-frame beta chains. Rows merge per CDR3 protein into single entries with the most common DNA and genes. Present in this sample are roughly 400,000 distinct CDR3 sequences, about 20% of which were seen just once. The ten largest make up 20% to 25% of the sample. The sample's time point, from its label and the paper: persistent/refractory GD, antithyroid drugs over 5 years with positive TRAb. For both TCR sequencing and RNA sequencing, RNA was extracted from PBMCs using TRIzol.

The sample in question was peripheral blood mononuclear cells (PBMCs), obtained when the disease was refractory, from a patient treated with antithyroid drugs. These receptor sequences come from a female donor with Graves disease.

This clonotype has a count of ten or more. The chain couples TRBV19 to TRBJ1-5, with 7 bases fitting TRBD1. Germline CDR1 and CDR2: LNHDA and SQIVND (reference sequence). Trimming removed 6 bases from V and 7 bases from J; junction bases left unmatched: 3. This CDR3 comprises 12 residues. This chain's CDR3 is CASSDRVQPQHF. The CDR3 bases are TGTGCCAGTAGCGACAGGGTCCAGCCCCAGCATTTT.

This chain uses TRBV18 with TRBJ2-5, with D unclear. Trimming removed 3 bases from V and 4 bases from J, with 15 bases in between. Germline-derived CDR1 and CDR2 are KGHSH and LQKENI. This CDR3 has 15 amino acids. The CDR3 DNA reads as TGTGCCAGCTCACCGGGGTCTAACCTACCAGAGACCCAGTACTTC. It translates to CASSPGSNLPETQYF. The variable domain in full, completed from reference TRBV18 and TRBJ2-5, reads NAGVMQNPRHLVRRRGQEARLRCSPMKGHSHVYWYRQLPEEGLKFMVYLQKENIIDESGMPKERFSAEFPKEGPSILRIQQVVRGDSAAYFCASSPGSNLPETQYFGPGTRLLVL.

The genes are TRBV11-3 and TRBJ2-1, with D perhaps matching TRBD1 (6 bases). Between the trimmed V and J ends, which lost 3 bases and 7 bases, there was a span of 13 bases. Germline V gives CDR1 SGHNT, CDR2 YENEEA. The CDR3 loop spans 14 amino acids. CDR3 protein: CASSLGDQGNEQFF. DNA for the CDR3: TGTGCCAGCAGCTTGGGGGACCAGGGGAATGAGCAGTTCTTC.

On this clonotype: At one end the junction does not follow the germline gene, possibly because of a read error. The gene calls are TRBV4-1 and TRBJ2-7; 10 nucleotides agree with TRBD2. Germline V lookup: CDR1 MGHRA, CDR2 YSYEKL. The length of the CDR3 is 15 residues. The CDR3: CSSSQELAGPYEQYF. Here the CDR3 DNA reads TGCTCCAGCAGCCAAGAACTAGCGGGACCGTACGAGCAGTACTTC.

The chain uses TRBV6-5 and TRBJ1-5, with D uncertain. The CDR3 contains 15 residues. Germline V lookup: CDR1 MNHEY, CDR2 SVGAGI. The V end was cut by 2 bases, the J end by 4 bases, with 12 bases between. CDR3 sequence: CASSYMGIRNQPQHF. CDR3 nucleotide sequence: TGTGCCAGCAGTTACATGGGAATTCGGAATCAGCCCCAGCATTTT.

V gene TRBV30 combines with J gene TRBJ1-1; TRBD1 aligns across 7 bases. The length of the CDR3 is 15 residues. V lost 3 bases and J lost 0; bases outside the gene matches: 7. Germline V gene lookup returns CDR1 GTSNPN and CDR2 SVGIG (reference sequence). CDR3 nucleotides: TGTGCCTGGAGGATAGGGGGCCTCTTGAACACTGAAGCTTTCTTT. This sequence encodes CAWRIGGLLNTEAFF.

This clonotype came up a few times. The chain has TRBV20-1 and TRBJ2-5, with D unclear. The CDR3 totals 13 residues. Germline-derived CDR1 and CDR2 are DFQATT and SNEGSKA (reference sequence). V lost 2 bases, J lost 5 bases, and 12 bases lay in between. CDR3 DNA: TGCAGTGCTAGATATGAATATCAGGAGACCCAGTACTTC. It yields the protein CSARYEYQETQYF.

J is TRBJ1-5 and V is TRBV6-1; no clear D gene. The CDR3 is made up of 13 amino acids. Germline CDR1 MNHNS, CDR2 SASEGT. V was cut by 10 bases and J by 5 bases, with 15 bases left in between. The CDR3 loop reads CANGGGDYQPQHF. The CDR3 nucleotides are TGTGCCAACGGTGGAGGAGACTATCAGCCCCAGCATTTT.

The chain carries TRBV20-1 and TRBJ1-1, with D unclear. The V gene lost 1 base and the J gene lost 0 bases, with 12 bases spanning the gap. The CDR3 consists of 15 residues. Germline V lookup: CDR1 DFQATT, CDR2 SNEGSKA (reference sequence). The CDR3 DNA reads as TGCAGTGCTAGAGGGGGTCCGGTCATGAACACTGAAGCTTTCTTT. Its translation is CSARGGPVMNTEAFF.

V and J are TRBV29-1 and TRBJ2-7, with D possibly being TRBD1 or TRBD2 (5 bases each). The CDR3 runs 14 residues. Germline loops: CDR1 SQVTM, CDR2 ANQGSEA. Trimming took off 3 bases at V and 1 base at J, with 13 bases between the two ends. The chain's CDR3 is CSVDLGTHSYEQYF. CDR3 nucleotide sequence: TGCAGCGTTGATCTCGGGACGCATTCCTACGAGCAGTACTTC.

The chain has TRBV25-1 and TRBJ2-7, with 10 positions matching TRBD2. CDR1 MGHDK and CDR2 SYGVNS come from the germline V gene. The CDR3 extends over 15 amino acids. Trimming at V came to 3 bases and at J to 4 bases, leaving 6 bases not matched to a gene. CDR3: CASSDTGTSVYEQYF. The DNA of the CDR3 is TGTGCCAGCAGTGATACCGGGACTAGCGTGTACGAGCAGTACTTC.

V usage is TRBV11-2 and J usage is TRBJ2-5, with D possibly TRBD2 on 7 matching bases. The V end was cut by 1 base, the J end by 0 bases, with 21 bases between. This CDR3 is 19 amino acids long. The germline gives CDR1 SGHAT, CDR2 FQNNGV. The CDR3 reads CASSLVPSGGLGNQETQYF. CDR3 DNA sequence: TGTGCCAGCAGCTTAGTGCCCTCGGGGGGCCTCGGGAACCAAGAGACCCAGTACTTC.

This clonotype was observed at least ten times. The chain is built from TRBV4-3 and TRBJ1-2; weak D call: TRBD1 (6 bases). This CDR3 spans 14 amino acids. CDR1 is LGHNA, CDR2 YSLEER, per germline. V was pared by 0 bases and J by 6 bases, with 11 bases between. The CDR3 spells CASSQETGINGYTF. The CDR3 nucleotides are TGCGCCAGCAGCCAAGAAACAGGGATCAATGGCTACACCTTC.

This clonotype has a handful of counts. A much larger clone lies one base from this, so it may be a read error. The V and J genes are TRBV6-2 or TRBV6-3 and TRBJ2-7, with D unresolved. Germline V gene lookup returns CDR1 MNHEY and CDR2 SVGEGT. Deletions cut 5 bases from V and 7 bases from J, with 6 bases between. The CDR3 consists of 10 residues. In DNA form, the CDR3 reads TGTGCCAGCAGTGATTGGGAGCAGTACTTC. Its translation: CASSDWEQYF.

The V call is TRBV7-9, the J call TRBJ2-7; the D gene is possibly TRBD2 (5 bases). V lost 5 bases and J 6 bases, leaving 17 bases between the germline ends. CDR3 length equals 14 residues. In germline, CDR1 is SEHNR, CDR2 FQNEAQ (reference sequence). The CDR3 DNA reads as TGTGCCAGCAGCACGGGATCTCCCCCAGGCGAGCAGTACTTC. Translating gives CASSTGSPPGEQYF. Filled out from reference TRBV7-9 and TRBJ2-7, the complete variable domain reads DTGVSQNPRHKITKRGQNVTFRCDPISEHNRLYWYRQTLGQGPEFLTYFQNEAQLEKSRLLSDRFSAERPKGSFSTLEIQRTEQGDSAMYLCASSTGSPPGEQYFGPGTRLTVT.

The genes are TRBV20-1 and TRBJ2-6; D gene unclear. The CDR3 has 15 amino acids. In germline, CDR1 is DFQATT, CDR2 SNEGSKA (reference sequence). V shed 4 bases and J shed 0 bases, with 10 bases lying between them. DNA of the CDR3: TGCAGTGCTATCCCCCCTCTCTCTGGGGCCAACGTCCTGACTTTC. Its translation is CSAIPPLSGANVLTF.

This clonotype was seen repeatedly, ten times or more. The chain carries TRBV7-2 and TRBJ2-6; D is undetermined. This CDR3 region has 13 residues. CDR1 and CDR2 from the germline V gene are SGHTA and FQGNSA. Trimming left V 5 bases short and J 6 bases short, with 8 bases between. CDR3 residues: CASSRFVANVLTF. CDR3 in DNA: TGTGCCAGCAGCCGATTTGTGGCCAACGTCCTGACTTTC.

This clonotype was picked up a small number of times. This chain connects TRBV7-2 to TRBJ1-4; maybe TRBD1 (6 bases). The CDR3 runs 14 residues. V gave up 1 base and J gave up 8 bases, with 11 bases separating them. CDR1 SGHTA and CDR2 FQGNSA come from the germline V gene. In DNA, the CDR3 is TGTGCCAGCAGCTTAGACAGGGTGGAAGAAAAACTGTTTTTT. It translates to CASSLDRVEEKLFF.

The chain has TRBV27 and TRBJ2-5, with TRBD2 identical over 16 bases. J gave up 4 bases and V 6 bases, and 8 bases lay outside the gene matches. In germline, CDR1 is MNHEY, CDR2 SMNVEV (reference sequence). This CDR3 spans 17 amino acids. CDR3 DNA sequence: TGTGCCAGCAGGGGAATCGGGACTAGCGGGAGGGCAGAGACCCAGTACTTC. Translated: CASRGIGTSGRAETQYF.

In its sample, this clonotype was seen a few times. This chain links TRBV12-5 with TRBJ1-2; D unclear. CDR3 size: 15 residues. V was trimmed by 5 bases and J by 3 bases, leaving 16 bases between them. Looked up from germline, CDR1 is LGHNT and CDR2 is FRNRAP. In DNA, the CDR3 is TGTGCTAGTGGTCCGCCCCTCGGGTCCTACTATGGCTACACCTTC. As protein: CASGPPLGSYYGYTF.

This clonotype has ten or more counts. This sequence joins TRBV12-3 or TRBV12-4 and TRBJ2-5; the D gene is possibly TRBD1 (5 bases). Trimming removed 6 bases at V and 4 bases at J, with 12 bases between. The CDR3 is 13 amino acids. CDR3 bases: TGTGCCAGCAGCTTGACAGTCCGAGAGACCCAGTACTTC. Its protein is CASSLTVRETQYF.

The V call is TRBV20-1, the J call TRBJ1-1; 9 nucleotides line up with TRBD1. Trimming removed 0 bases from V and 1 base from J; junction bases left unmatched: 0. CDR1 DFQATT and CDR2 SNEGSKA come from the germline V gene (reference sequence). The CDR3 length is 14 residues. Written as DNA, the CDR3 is TGCAGTGCTAGAGAGGGACAGGGGAACACTGAAGCTTTCTTT. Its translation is CSAREGQGNTEAFF.

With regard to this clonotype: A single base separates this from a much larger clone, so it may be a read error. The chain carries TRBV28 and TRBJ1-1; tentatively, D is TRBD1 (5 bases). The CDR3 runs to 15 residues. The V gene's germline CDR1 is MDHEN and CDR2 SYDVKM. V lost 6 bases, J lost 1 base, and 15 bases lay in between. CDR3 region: CASRPLGGANTEAFF. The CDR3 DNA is TGTGCCAGCAGACCGCTTGGAGGGGCGAACACTGAAGCTTTCTTT.

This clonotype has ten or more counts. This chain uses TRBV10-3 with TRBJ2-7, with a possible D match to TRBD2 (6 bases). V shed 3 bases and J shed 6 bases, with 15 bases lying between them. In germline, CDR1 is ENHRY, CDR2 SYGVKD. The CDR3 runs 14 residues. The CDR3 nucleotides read TGTGCCATCAGTGACGAAAGAACGGGAGTCGAGCAGTACTTC. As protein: CAISDERTGVEQYF.

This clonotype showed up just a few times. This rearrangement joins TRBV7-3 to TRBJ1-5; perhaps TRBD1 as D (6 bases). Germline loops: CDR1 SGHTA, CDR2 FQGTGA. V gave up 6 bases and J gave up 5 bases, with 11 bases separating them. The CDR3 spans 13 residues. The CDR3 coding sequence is TGTGCCAGCAGGGGCAGGGGCCATCAGCCCCAGCATTTT. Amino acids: CASRGRGHQPQHF.

CDR3 in amino acids: CASSVGQGGGTEAFF. CDR3 nucleotides: TGTGCCAGCAGCGTGGGACAGGGAGGCGGGACTGAAGCTTTCTTT. This chain uses TRBV9 with TRBJ1-1, with 9 nucleotides matching TRBD1. The CDR3 spans 15 residues. CDR1 SGDLS and CDR2 YYNGEE come from the germline V gene. Trimming at V came to 2 bases and at J to 5 bases, leaving 7 bases not matched to a gene.

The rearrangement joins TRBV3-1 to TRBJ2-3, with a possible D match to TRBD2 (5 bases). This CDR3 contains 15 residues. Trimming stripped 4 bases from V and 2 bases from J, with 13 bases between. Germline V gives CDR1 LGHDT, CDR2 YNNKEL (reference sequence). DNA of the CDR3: TGTGCCAGCAGCCCCACGGGAAGTGACACAGATACGCAGTATTTT. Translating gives CASSPTGSDTDTQYF.

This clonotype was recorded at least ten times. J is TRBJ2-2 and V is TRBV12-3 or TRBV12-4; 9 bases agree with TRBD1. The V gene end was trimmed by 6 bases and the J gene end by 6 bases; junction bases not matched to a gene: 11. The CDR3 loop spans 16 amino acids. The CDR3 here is CASRTLGQGLAGELFF. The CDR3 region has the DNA TGTGCCAGCAGAACTCTGGGACAGGGCTTGGCCGGGGAGCTGTTTTTT.

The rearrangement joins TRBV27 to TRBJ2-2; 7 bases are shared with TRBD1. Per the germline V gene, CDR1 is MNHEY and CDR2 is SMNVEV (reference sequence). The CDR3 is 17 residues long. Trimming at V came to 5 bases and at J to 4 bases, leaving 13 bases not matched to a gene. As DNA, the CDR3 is TGTGCCAGCAGTCTCATCGGACAGGTACCAGCCACCGGGGAGCTGTTTTTT. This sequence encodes CASSLIGQVPATGELFF.

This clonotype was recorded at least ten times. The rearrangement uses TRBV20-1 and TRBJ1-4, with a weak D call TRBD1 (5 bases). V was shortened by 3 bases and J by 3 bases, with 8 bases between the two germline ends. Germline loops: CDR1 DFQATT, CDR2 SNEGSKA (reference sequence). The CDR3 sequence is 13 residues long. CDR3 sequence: CSASSGANEKLFF. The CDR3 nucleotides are TGCAGTGCTAGTTCGGGGGCTAATGAAAAACTGTTTTTT.